The next 30 T cell receptor beta chains were all read from a single sample in a study of T cell responses to AZD1222 COVID-19 vaccine. Only in-frame clones appear in the TCRdb table, and some are missing; sequencing was by immunoSEQ multiplex PCR. The sample lists approximately 140,000 clones, roughly 90% occurring once. The sequencing here drew on peripheral blood, taken 28 days after the second AZD1222 dose. These receptors were taken from an adult who received the AZD1222 COVID-19 vaccine.

The CDR3 DNA reads TGTGCCAGCAGCTTTGGTAGCGGTTACAATGAGCAGTTCTTC. Protein: CASSFGSGYNEQFF. This chain links TRBV5-6 with TRBJ2-1, with a possible D match to TRBD2 (6 bases). The V end lost 2 bases, the J end lost 4 bases, and 10 bases lay between the germline ends. CDR3 length: 14 amino acids. Per the germline V gene, CDR1 is SGHDT and CDR2 is YYEEEE.

The V call is TRBV7-9, the J call TRBJ2-1; TRBD1 might be the D (7 bases). The CDR3 length is 15 residues. V was clipped by 4 bases and J by 8 bases, with 18 bases between them. Germline V lookup: CDR1 SEHNR, CDR2 FQNEAQ (reference sequence). CDR3 sequence: CASSSTTGRIDEQFF. The CDR3 coding sequence is TGTGCCAGCAGCTCAACGACAGGGAGGATCGATGAGCAGTTCTTC.

The chain uses TRBV27 and TRBJ2-7; possible D gene TRBD2, 5 bases. The V and J ends lost 5 bases and 6 bases respectively, with 14 bases between them. Per the germline V gene, CDR1 is MNHEY and CDR2 is SMNVEV (reference sequence). The CDR3 consists of 13 residues. This chain's CDR3 is CASSEPRGFEQYF. CDR3 DNA sequence: TGTGCCAGCAGTGAACCACGGGGTTTCGAGCAGTACTTC.

The rearrangement joins TRBV18 to TRBJ1-1, with a possible D match to TRBD1 (6 bases). V lost 4 bases, J lost 2 bases, and 14 bases lay in between. The CDR3 is made up of 15 amino acids. The germline gives CDR1 KGHSH, CDR2 LQKENI. CDR3 protein: CASSLPGTTNTEAFF. The CDR3 bases are TGTGCCAGCTCACTCCCCGGGACAACTAACACTGAAGCTTTCTTT. The complete variable domain, with remaining parts taken from reference TRBV18 and TRBJ1-1, reads NAGVMQNPRHLVRRRGQEARLRCSPMKGHSHVYWYRQLPEEGLKFMVYLQKENIIDESGMPKERFSAEFPKEGPSILRIQQVVRGDSAAYFCASSLPGTTNTEAFFGQGTRLTVV.

This chain joins TRBV5-1 and TRBJ2-2; TRBD2 might be the D (6 bases). CDR3 length: 15 residues. Looked up from germline, CDR1 is SGHRS and CDR2 is YFSETQ. Deletions cut 5 bases from V and 0 bases from J, with 11 bases between. CDR3: CASRWGGTNTGELFF. The CDR3 DNA reads TGCGCCAGCAGGTGGGGCGGGACGAACACCGGGGAGCTGTTTTTT.

This chain joins TRBV7-9 and TRBJ2-2; D uncertain. V was cut by 8 bases and J by 7 bases, with 14 bases left in between. This CDR3 contains 13 residues. The germline gives CDR1 SEHNR, CDR2 FQNEAQ (reference sequence). For the CDR3, the DNA is TGTGCCAGCTCCTTAGAAGGTTTCGGGGAGCTGTTTTTT. It specifies CASSLEGFGELFF. Together with reference TRBV7-9 and TRBJ2-2, the CDR3 gives the full variable domain: DTGVSQNPRHKITKRGQNVTFRCDPISEHNRLYWYRQTLGQGPEFLTYFQNEAQLEKSRLLSDRFSAERPKGSFSTLEIQRTEQGDSAMYLCASSLEGFGELFFGEGSRLTVL.

The gene calls are TRBV19 and TRBJ2-7, with D perhaps matching TRBD2 (6 bases). The germline gives CDR1 LNHDA, CDR2 SQIVND (reference sequence). This CDR3 spans 13 amino acids. V lost 10 bases and J lost 2, with 15 bases in between. The CDR3 nucleotides read TGTGCCACGCGGGGACGCGTCACCTACGAGCAGTACTTC. It encodes CATRGRVTYEQYF.

The CDR3 bases are TGTGCCAGCAGCTCAGGGACATTCGCGCAGGACACTGAAGCTTTCTTT. Translating it yields CASSSGTFAQDTEAFF. This sequence joins TRBV11-2 and TRBJ1-1, with D perhaps matching TRBD1 (6 bases). Trimming left V 4 bases short and J 3 bases short, with 18 bases between. The CDR3 has 16 amino acids. Germline lookup yields CDR1 SGHAT and CDR2 FQNNGV.

The rearrangement links TRBV10-1 to TRBJ1-4, with 7 bases fitting TRBD1. The CDR3 spans 12 residues. V trimming: 8 bases; J trimming: 10 bases; junction bases outside the gene matches: 7. CDR1 is WNHNN, CDR2 SYGVQD, per germline (reference sequence). The CDR3, as DNA: TGCGCCAGCCCGACAGGGTTGGGAAAACTGTTTTTT. Translated: CASPTGLGKLFF.

CDR3 in amino acids: CASSGNGGPTGELFF. CDR3 in DNA: TGTGCCAGCAGCGGAAACGGGGGTCCCACCGGGGAGCTGTTTTTT. J is TRBJ2-2 and V is TRBV7-6, with D possibly being TRBD2 (6 bases). CDR3 length: 15 residues. The V end was cut by 5 bases, the J end by 4 bases, with 14 bases between. The germline CDR1 and CDR2 sequences are SGHVS and FNYEAQ.

The chain is built from TRBV7-8 and TRBJ1-1; D unresolved. Germline assignment: CDR1 SGHVS and CDR2 FQNEAQ. This CDR3 has 15 residues. V was pared by 1 base and J by 4 bases, with 13 bases between. The CDR3: CASSLESVPATEAFF. The CDR3 DNA sequence: TGTGCCAGCAGCTTAGAGTCAGTTCCGGCCACTGAAGCTTTCTTT. The full variable domain, completed using reference TRBV7-8 and TRBJ1-1, is GAGVSQSPRYKVAKRGQDVALRCDPISGHVSLFWYQQALGQGPEFLTYFQNEAQLDKSGLPSDRFFAERPEGSVSTLKIQRTQQEDSAVYLCASSLESVPATEAFFGQGTRLTVV.

The gene calls are TRBV6-5 and TRBJ2-1; D ambiguous. Trimming cost V 8 bases and J 7 bases, with 15 bases left between them. The CDR3 is 13 residues long. The V gene's germline CDR1 is MNHEY and CDR2 SVGAGI. In DNA, the CDR3 is TGTGCCAGCGTCGGAGTAGCCAGGAATGAGCAGTTCTTC. Protein: CASVGVARNEQFF.

J is TRBJ1-5 and V is TRBV7-8; TRBD1 matches at 10 bases. This CDR3 has 14 residues. Germline loops: CDR1 SGHVS, CDR2 FQNEAQ. J lost 5 bases, V lost 5 bases, and 3 bases had no gene match. CDR3 residues: CASSDRGLDQPQHF. CDR3 nucleotides: TGTGCCAGCAGCGACAGGGGGCTAGATCAGCCCCAGCATTTT.

J is TRBJ2-1 and V is TRBV20-1, with D unresolved. Germline CDR1 reads DFQATT; CDR2 reads SNEGSKA (reference sequence). V lost 3 bases and J lost 4, with 13 bases in between. The length of the CDR3 is 14 residues. The chain's CDR3 is CSASFAVDYNEQFF. The CDR3 bases are TGCAGTGCTAGTTTTGCGGTTGATTACAATGAGCAGTTCTTC.

The rearrangement links TRBV14 to TRBJ2-7, with D possibly TRBD1 on 5 matching bases. V lost 1 base to trimming and J lost 2 bases, with 9 bases between them. Germline CDR1 reads SGHDN; CDR2 reads FVKESK. CDR3 length: 14 residues. The CDR3 nucleotides are TGTGCCAGCAGCCAAGGGGGCTATCCCTACGAGCAGTACTTC. Translated: CASSQGGYPYEQYF.

This clone was recorded only once. J is TRBJ2-2 and V is TRBV29-1; D unclear. The CDR3 covers 13 residues. The germline V gene has CDR1 SQVTM and CDR2 ANQGSEA. V was shortened by 5 bases and J by 9 bases, with 16 bases between the two germline ends. The CDR3, as DNA: TGCAGCGTTTATACGGACGGGCGCCGGGAGCTGTTTTTT. Protein sequence: CSVYTDGRRELFF.

The chain joins TRBV7-9 to TRBJ2-2, with D possibly matching TRBD1 (6 bases). The CDR3 contains 17 residues. The ends were cut back, 7 bases at V and 0 bases at J, with 18 bases in the middle. Germline CDR1 SEHNR, CDR2 FQNEAQ (reference sequence). Written as DNA, the CDR3 is TGTGCCAGCACCCTCCCTGGCAGGGGATCGAACACCGGGGAGCTGTTTTTT. Protein sequence: CASTLPGRGSNTGELFF.

The V call is TRBV29-1, the J call TRBJ2-1; 7 nucleotides line up with TRBD1. Germline lookup yields CDR1 SQVTM and CDR2 ANQGSEA. CDR3 length: 11 amino acids. With V trimmed by 8 bases and J by 7 bases, 5 bases remained unmatched. The CDR3 protein is CSLTGFNEQFF. CDR3 sequence (DNA): TGCAGCCTGACAGGGTTTAATGAGCAGTTCTTC.

CDR3 nucleotide sequence: TGTGCCAGTAGTCTACCTCCAGGGGGGGGTTACAATGAGCAGTTCTTC. This encodes CASSLPPGGGYNEQFF. The V and J genes are TRBV19 and TRBJ2-1; D tentatively fits TRBD1 or TRBD2 (7 bases each). Trimming cost V 5 bases and J 4 bases, with 18 bases left between them. From germline, CDR1 is LNHDA and CDR2 SQIVND (reference sequence). The CDR3 loop spans 16 amino acids.

The gene calls are TRBV7-8 and TRBJ2-1, with 12 bases fitting TRBD2. The ends lost 4 bases at V and 4 bases at J; junction bases unmatched: 5. The length of the CDR3 is 16 residues. Per germline, CDR1 SGHVS and CDR2 FQNEAQ. The CDR3 here is CASSSYGLAGYNEQFF. In DNA, the CDR3 is TGTGCCAGCAGCTCTTACGGACTAGCGGGATACAATGAGCAGTTCTTC. Full variable domain (rest looked up from reference TRBV7-8 and TRBJ2-1): GAGVSQSPRYKVAKRGQDVALRCDPISGHVSLFWYQQALGQGPEFLTYFQNEAQLDKSGLPSDRFFAERPEGSVSTLKIQRTQQEDSAVYLCASSSYGLAGYNEQFFGPGTRLTVL.

The CDR3 reads CASSLAGGQPQHF. For the CDR3, the DNA is TGCGCCAGCAGCTTGGCCGGGGGACAGCCCCAGCATTTT. V and J are TRBV5-1 and TRBJ1-5; tentatively, D is TRBD1 (5 bases). The CDR3 loop spans 13 amino acids. The V gene lost 0 bases and the J gene lost 7 bases, with 8 bases spanning the gap. Germline CDR1 reads SGHRS; CDR2 reads YFSETQ.

The rearrangement joins TRBV5-1 to TRBJ2-1; 10 bases are shared with TRBD2. The V segment lost 4 bases and the J segment 2 bases; nucleotides outside the gene matches: 6. The CDR3 loop spans 16 amino acids. Looked up from germline, CDR1 is SGHRS and CDR2 is YFSETQ. CDR3 sequence (DNA): TGCGCCAGCAGCCCCCCTAGCGGGAGCCCCTACAATGAGCAGTTCTTC. The encoded protein is CASSPPSGSPYNEQFF. The full variable domain, in which reference TRBV5-1 and TRBJ2-1 provide the parts outside the CDR3, is KAGVTQTPRYLIKTRGQQVTLSCSPISGHRSVSWYQQTPGQGLQFLFEYFSETQRNKGNFPGRFSGRQFSNSRSEMNVSTLELGDSALYLCASSPPSGSPYNEQFFGPGTRLTVL.

The count of this clone is one. The chain has TRBV29-1 and TRBJ1-4; D perhaps matches TRBD1 (6 bases). Germline V gene lookup returns CDR1 SQVTM and CDR2 ANQGSEA. This CDR3 spans 13 amino acids. V dropped 7 bases and J dropped 8 bases, with 17 bases sitting between them. Here the CDR3 DNA reads TGCAGCGCCGAAAGGGGGGCCGGCGAAAAACTGTTTTTT. This sequence encodes CSAERGAGEKLFF.

The chain carries TRBV28 and TRBJ2-7, with 11 bases matching TRBD2. Germline assignment: CDR1 MDHEN and CDR2 SYDVKM. This CDR3 is built from 16 residues. Germline trimming cut 1 base from V and 3 bases from J; bases unmatched to any gene: 5. Written as DNA, the CDR3 is TGTGCCAGCAGTTTATTCGGGACTAGCGGCTACTACGAGCAGTACTTC. It is translated as CASSLFGTSGYYEQYF. Together with reference TRBV28 and TRBJ2-7, the CDR3 gives the full variable domain: DVKVTQSSRYLVKRTGEKVFLECVQDMDHENMFWYRQDPGLGLRLIYFSYDVKMKEKGDIPEGYSVSREKKERFSLILESASTNQTSMYLCASSLFGTSGYYEQYFGPGTRLTVT.

This clone is medium-sized in the sample. The chain is built from TRBV27 and TRBJ1-1, with D perhaps matching TRBD1 (6 bases). Germline CDR1 MNHEY, CDR2 SMNVEV (reference sequence). The CDR3 is made up of 14 amino acids. V was pared by 5 bases and J by 0 bases, with 10 bases between. The CDR3 region is CASSAGAMNTEAFF. CDR3 DNA: TGTGCCAGCAGTGCGGGGGCAATGAACACTGAAGCTTTCTTT.

The chain employs TRBV5-1 and TRBJ1-2; no definite D call. V shed 6 bases and J shed 5 bases, with 20 bases lying between them. The CDR3 extends over 15 amino acids. Germline-derived CDR1 and CDR2 are SGHRS and YFSETQ. Written as DNA, the CDR3 is TGCGCCAGCACCACCGAGAGTCGAGGGCTATATGGCTACACCTTC. Protein sequence: CASTTESRGLYGYTF.

The chain joins TRBV6-5 to TRBJ2-3, with D tentatively TRBD1 (6 bases). There are 14 residues in the CDR3. Germline CDR1 reads MNHEY; CDR2 reads SVGAGI. V was trimmed by 6 bases and J by 5 bases, leaving 15 bases between them. CDR3: CASRPPGGQDTQYF. The CDR3 nucleotides are TGTGCCAGCAGGCCACCTGGGGGCCAAGATACGCAGTATTTT.

This chain uses TRBV4-2 with TRBJ2-5, with 7 bases matching TRBD2. The trim removed 2 bases at V and 3 bases at J, leaving 6 bases unmatched. In germline, CDR1 is LGHNA, CDR2 YNFKEQ. This CDR3 has 15 amino acids. Here the CDR3 DNA reads TGTGCCAGCAGCCAAACAGGACGGGGGGAAGAGACCCAGTACTTC. Translating gives CASSQTGRGEETQYF.

V is TRBV2 and J is TRBJ2-3; the match to TRBD2 covers 11 bases. V lost 6 bases, J lost 2 bases, and 10 bases stayed unmatched. CDR1 is SNHLY and CDR2 is FYNNEI in the germline V gene. The CDR3 runs to 17 residues. In nucleotides, the CDR3 is TGTGCCAGCAGCGACCTCAGACTAGCGGGGCTCACAGATACGCAGTATTTT. Amino acids: CASSDLRLAGLTDTQYF.

This clone appeared a single time. V usage is TRBV30 and J usage is TRBJ2-5; TRBD1 might be the D (5 bases). This CDR3 comprises 15 residues. The ends were cut back, 2 bases at V and 5 bases at J, with 18 bases in the middle. The germline V gene encodes CDR1 GTSNPN and CDR2 SVGIG (reference sequence). The CDR3 spells CAWSPDSFPAETQYF. DNA of the CDR3: TGTGCCTGGAGTCCCGACAGCTTCCCTGCGGAGACCCAGTACTTC.